This TCR beta chain was captured in a study of cytomegalovirus exposure and HLA in healthy donors (dated by TCRdb to about 2017). Concerning the study at large: An earlier analysis of roughly 630 of the donors reported roughly 300 Gb of sequence data and about 100 million unique TCR beta sequences from 150 million to 200 million T cells. A later genetic analysis took genome-wide SNP genotypes for about 55% of the 666 donors and used that subset as a discovery cohort. Typing coverage differed by locus: A, B, C, DRB1 and DQB1 were typed in roughly 620-640 donors, DQA1 in roughly 500, DPA1 in around 580, and DPB1 in around 440. Rather than drawing on any new phenotypic data, the later analysis identified candidate immune exposures from TCR beta sequences and the way those sequences occurred across donors. To study patterns of TCR occurrence, a later analysis re-analyzed previously published TCR beta repertoires from several hundred donors and added high-resolution HLA genotyping. Along with the approximately 700-subject first cohort, a separate validation cohort of approximately 110 different subjects was used. Roughly 300 gigabases of sequencing data and 91 million or so unique TCR sequences made up an early release that covered nearly 650 HLA-typed donors. The T cell repertoires of around 730 subjects were profiled by immunosequencing and related to cytomegalovirus serostatus. A handful of DR-DQ haplotypes were treated as single units for association and clustering because of strong linkage in the cohort. To decide whether each TCR beta V gene segment behaved as functional or pseudogenic, an earlier analysis of nearly 600 of the donors relied on high-throughput TCR beta sequencing. HLA typing included class I and class II loci at four-digit resolution. Alongside the repertoire data, information on donor age, sex, ethnicity and CMV serostatus was compiled. High-throughput TCR immunosequencing, statistical association of individual TCRs with disease status, and machine learning were combined to predict cytomegalovirus infection status. All discovery cohort repertoires had been generated on a single sequencing platform. The study aimed to test whether signatures of past pathogen exposure could be identified by cataloging public T cell receptors. On average, about 240,000 unique TCR beta nucleotide sequences were sequenced per donor among 300 to 500 genotyped donors of the cohort, with approximately 18% of those sequences being non-productive. Of the roughly 410 genotyped donors, over 80% were placed in the genetic ancestry cluster associated with self-reported Caucasian donors.

Including the terminal cysteine and valine, the CDR3 comprises 18 residues. The read is trimmed to its CDR3 DNA, 54 bases read in frame from base 1. Broader findings and caveats from the paper: The sequencing pipeline was judged likely to have produced a cluster of highly shared sequence variants as a technical artifact. Broadly in line with IMGT annotations, most TCR beta V segments showed up in productive rearrangements about 87% or about 30% of the time in an earlier analysis of a few hundred of the donors. A later analysis found that HLA-associated TCR beta chains were more clonally expanded and had lower generation probabilities than equally common non-associated chains. Linkage disequilibrium might explain the correlated functional status among segregating V segments, but an unknown experimental factor could not be ruled out. Strong co-occurrence of HLA alleles, especially DR and DQ, made assigning TCR associations to individual alleles difficult. In this cohort, only TCR beta chains were sequenced, and detectable features were limited by the absence of alpha or paired-chain data. A later analysis associated about 18,000 TCR beta sequences with specific HLA alleles at a false discovery rate of 0.05. In vitro tests confirmed that a few of the cytomegalovirus-associated TCR beta chains recognize cytomegalovirus antigens. According to a later analysis, TCR association rates differed among HLA loci, with DRB1 alleles showing the most associated TCRs and HLA-C alleles showing the fewest. A total of about 180 TCR beta chains were listed by the study as associated with cytomegalovirus. The classifier was reported to diagnose cytomegalovirus status with high specificity and sensitivity in both the original and validation cohorts. Most TCR sequences were observed very rarely across donors, whereas some public TCRs were present in many individuals. An association between a missense DCLRE1C variant and V-gene and J-gene trimming of TCR beta chains was found in a later genetic analysis and replicated in an independent cohort. Presence/absence analyses assumed roughly uniform sequencing depth across donors, an assumption that may not hold. Immune exposure information for the cohort was limited to CMV serostatus. In a later genetic analysis, fewer N-insertions in productive TCRs were reported among donors in an Asian-associated ancestry cluster than the roughly 700-donor mean. A further reported finding was that TCR beta sequences accurately predicted the HLA-A and HLA-B alleles for most subjects in the first cohort. The authors suggested that the approach could potentially be extended to other disease states and immunological phenotypes. A later analysis reported that several top co-occurrence clusters appeared linked to parvovirus B19, influenza, CMV and Epstein-Barr virus. Because counts were too low, seventeen rarely observed V segments, including chromosome 9 orphons, were excluded from the earlier analysis of 587 of the donors. Some IMGT-functional V segments, including TRBV6-2 and TRBV6-3, could not be distinguished by the 87-base-pair reads and were therefore excluded. HLA typing was unavailable for some donors at each locus, so association tests used only the typed subset. A later analysis found that most CMV-associated TCR beta chains appeared HLA-restricted, with HLA associations seemingly driven largely by CMV exposure.

Worth noting for this clone: The clone's antigen remains unknown. There are no base qualities to consult, and no much larger clone falls within one base.

The library was generated by the immunoSEQ multiplex PCR assay. For the multiplex PCR, a mixture combining 60 forward primers for TCR Vbeta segments and 13 reverse primers for TCR Jbeta segments was used. A multiplex PCR assay on genomic DNA amplified the CDR3 region of rearranged TCR beta genes. On the Illumina HiSeq System, the amplified TCR beta libraries were sequenced as 87-base-pair reads. In the paper's pipeline: A later analysis counted approximately 76 million unique TCR beta chains across the 700 or so repertoires, and 10 million to 11 million of these chains were shared by at least two donors. Raw reads were error-corrected and collapsed into unique sequences with a nearest-neighbor algorithm that merged closely related sequences to remove PCR and sequencing errors. V, D and J gene segments were assigned by aligning CDR3 sequences to IMGT reference sequences. For a sequence to be retained, at least a six-nucleotide match to both a V gene segment and a J gene segment was required. Rearrangements were called productive when the CDR3 lacked stop codons and stayed in frame with V and J; all others were non-productive. CDR3 was defined according to IMGT convention as the region running from the second conserved V-encoded cysteine to the conserved J-encoded phenylalanine. The earlier analysis of a few hundred of the donors excluded sequences that lacked an unambiguous match to a single V gene segment. In an earlier analysis of a few hundred of the donors, a V segment was called functional when productive rearrangements were above 56.7%, and segregating when the standard deviation between donors exceeded 5%. A statistical classification framework was built for diagnosing cytomegalovirus status from the catalog of TCR beta chain sequences. In a later analysis, V and J genes were assigned by comparing TCR nucleotide sequences against IMGT/GENE-DB human TR gene sequences. Using the TCRdist pipeline, a later analysis assigned CDR3 sequences along with most-parsimonious VDJ recombination scenarios. A later analysis defined each TCR beta chain by its CDR3 amino acid sequence plus V-gene family, and excluded reads lacking a unique V-gene family. To address suspected cross-contamination and a sequencing artifact, a later analysis removed a few hundred highly shared, low-generation-probability nucleotide sequences. For each public chain, a later analysis derived a clonal expansion index from normalized ranks of inferred template counts within each repertoire. Generation probabilities in a later analysis came from a VDJ recombination model fitted to out-of-frame rearrangements, and those results were checked against IGoR. In a later analysis, hypergeometric tests were used to score TCR-TCR, TCR-HLA and TCR-CMV co-occurrence, with a repertoire-size bias correction applied to TCR pairs. A later analysis estimated false discovery rates by permuting HLA or CMV assignments 20 times. In a later analysis, co-occurring TCRs were grouped using DBSCAN, and TCRdist sequence similarity was added for clustering within HLA-allele-positive subsets. Repertoires with fewer than 30,000 or more than 120,000 public chains, plus five repertoires with anomalous nucleotide sharing, were excluded from co-occurrence clustering. This is the immuneACCESS table as TCRdb keeps it, with only in-frame sequences that have V and J called. A part of the clones is gone; compared with another copy, unresolved V genes explain less than half, and the rest is unexplained. D and trimming come from the DNA, and the V and J calls and clone size come from that table. Across this sample there are 90,000 to 130,000 clones, with roughly 70% seen only once. 8.7% of the sample is in the top ten clones.

The cohort consisted of 666 healthy bone marrow donors. Cohort members were all nominally healthy when sampled, although unrecorded immune exposures were likely present. The donor was CMV seropositive and was included in the group of 289 seropositive cohort members. Every donor gave a peripheral blood sample, and the peripheral blood mononuclear cells from that sample were used for TCR beta sequencing. The Qiagen DNeasy Blood Extraction Kit was used to extract genomic DNA from the blood cell samples. The receptor chain draws on TRBV21-1 and TRBJ2-7; the D call of TRBD1 is as the table states it, not checked on the DNA. TRBV21-1 is designated a pseudogene. Sample: PBMCs. This clonotype was obtained from a young man in good health and CMV-seropositive. The DNA is as follows: TGTGCCAGCAACTCCGGGACAGGGGACACCGTGACCCATTACGAGCAGTACGTC. It is translated as CASNSGTGDTVTHYEQYV.